The clone carrying this T cell receptor beta chain was detected many times. The antigen is undetermined. This entry is derived from a study of Graves' ophthalmopathy and Graves' hyperthyroidism. Overall study findings and caveats: A classifier, a 13-signature model, separated ophthalmopathy from stable hyperthyroidism with more than 85% sensitivity and approximately 80% specificity. Ophthalmopathy progression was predicted by the model at roughly 66% sensitivity and less than 80% specificity.

Other autoimmune disease, uncontrolled infection, pregnancy and lactation led to exclusion. RNA transcripts provided the template for amplifying TCR beta CDR3 regions. Second-round multiplex PCR followed a first-round RT-PCR using HTBI primers. TCRdb independently ran MiXCR on the multiplex PCR reads; one entry per CDR3 protein. This table has about 380,000 distinct CDR3 sequences, approximately 15% appearing once. J was trimmed by 2 bases and V by 8 bases; bases with no gene match: 10. This CDR3 contains 15 residues. Germline lookup yields CDR1 MNHEY and CDR2 SVGEGT. Source material: peripheral blood. The chain employs TRBV6-2 or TRBV6-3 and TRBJ2-7; 9 positions agree with TRBD1. This receptor was obtained from a woman younger than 30 with stable Graves' hyperthyroidism. As DNA, the CDR3 is TGTGCCAGCTGCGAGGGGGACAGGGCGACCTACGAGCAGTACTTC. Protein product: CASCEGDRATYEQYF.